This T cell receptor beta chain was recovered during a study of OX40 agonist ivuxolimab in advanced cancers. As for the study more broadly: Ivuxolimab was an agonistic, fully human IgG2 monoclonal antibody directed against OX40 (CD134), a costimulatory receptor. Of the approximately 54 patients in dose escalation, 19 had hepatocellular carcinoma, about 15 had melanoma, 9 had renal cell carcinoma and 9 had head and neck cancer. Intravenous ivuxolimab was administered to patients every 2 weeks at six dose levels: 0.01, 0.1, 0.3, 1.5, 3 and 10 mg/kg. Peripheral TCRbeta sequencing aimed to test whether ivuxolimab altered TCR sequence diversity and caused clonal T-cell expansion. Partial responses occurred in three dose-escalation patients: two with cutaneous melanoma and one with hepatocellular carcinoma. In the dose-escalation cohort, approximately 80% of patients were male, and the mean age was roughly 60 years with a range of roughly 20 to 85. Patients were allowed to have had prior anti-PD-1, anti-PD-L1 or anti-CTLA-4 therapy, and more than 30% of the dose-escalation patients had previously received checkpoint inhibitors. The monotherapy dose-escalation portion (N of about 49 patients) of the phase I ivuxolimab trial is reported in the paper. Study-wide findings and limitations: Which antigens the clonally expanded peripheral T cells were specific for was not determined. On average, CD8+ T cells showed more expanded clones than CD4+ T cells after ivuxolimab. Low levels of normalized T-cell clonal expansion were also seen in some nonresponding patients. In the 0.1-3.0 mg/kg groups, partial responders were among the patients with the lowest normalized peripheral clonal expansion, particularly in CD8+ T cells. At doses from 0.1 to 3.0 mg/kg, clonal expansion was seen in both CD4+ and CD8+ blood T cells between baseline and week 6.

A note on this clone: Its antigen is not yet known. Per-base quality was not reported, and no clone a single base away is much larger than it.

The trial excluded patients who had a history of autoimmune disease or who were on systemic immunosuppression. Peripheral blood for TCR sequencing was collected from all dose cohorts at baseline, on cycle 4 day 1, and on cycle 7 day 1. Samples came from an open-label, multicenter, first-in-human phase I dose-escalation trial of ivuxolimab. Adults with locally advanced or metastatic head and neck squamous cell, hepatocellular, melanoma or renal cell carcinoma were enrolled in the trial. Before TCR sequencing, CD4+ and CD8+ T cells were separately sorted from peripheral blood. Genomic DNA was isolated from the sorted cells so that the TCRbeta CDR3 region could be sequenced. The immunoSEQ Assay was used to sequence the TCRbeta CDR3 regions. In its TCRdb copy, this immuneACCESS table keeps in-frame sequences only and misses some clones. Where compared with another copy, unresolved V genes explain less than half of these, and the others have no known cause. The sample data list around 94,000 clones, and around 90% of these were observed just once. The top ten clonotypes cover 3.4% of the sample.

The sequence was obtained from an adult with an advanced solid tumor such as melanoma, head and neck, liver or kidney cancer. This specimen was CD4+ or CD8+ T cells sorted from blood, taken in a trial of the OX40 agonist ivuxolimab.

CDR3 loop: CASSGGGGDFYEQYF. The DNA reads TGCGCCAGCAGCGGAGGCGGGGGGGACTTCTACGAGCAGTACTTC. The chain joins TRBV5-1 to TRBJ2-7; 9 middle bases align to TRBD2. V and J are trimmed by 4 bases and 3 bases, and the gene matches miss 8 bases of the junction. Based on the germline V gene, the CDR1 and CDR2 sequences are SGHRS and YFSETQ. The CDR3 runs 15 amino acids, cysteine and phenylalanine included. This entry keeps only the CDR3 DNA: 45 bases, framed from base 1.